The subject of this entry is one T cell receptor (beta chain). These data are taken from a study of shared clonotypes between healthy human individuals. V was shortened by 7 bases and J by 4 bases, with 19 bases between the two germline ends. The CDR3 has 14 residues. Germline V gives CDR1 SQVTM, CDR2 ANQGSEA. The repertoire was sequenced with immunoSEQ multiplex PCR; TCRdb's copy has only in-frame clones and lacks some. The sample gives over 95,000 clones, roughly 70% of which show up once; roughly a quarter is in the top ten. This clonotype originated in a woman aged 30 to 39 in good health. The sequenced material came from memory CD8+ T cells sorted from blood. This sample's subset: CD45RO+ cells pooled with CCR7-negative TemRA cells. This chain connects TRBV29-1 to TRBJ2-5; tentative D call: TRBD1 (5 bases). The CDR3 DNA sequence: TGCAGCGCTGCAGGCAGTGGGGCCCGAGAGACCCAGTACTTC. This sequence encodes CSAAGSGARETQYF. Complete variable domain (other parts from reference TRBV29-1 and TRBJ2-5): SAVISQKPSRDICQRGTSLTIQCQVDSQVTMMFWYRQQPGQSLTLIATANQGSEATYESGFVIDKFPISRPNLTFSTLTVSNMSPEDSSIYLCSAAGSGARETQYFGPGTRLLVL.